A selection of T cell receptor beta chains follows, all from one sample in a study of cytomegalovirus exposure and HLA in healthy donors. TCRdb's table, derived via immunoSEQ multiplex PCR, lists solely in-frame clones and lacks some. The sample comprises a few hundred thousand clones, more than 60% of which are singletons, and roughly 0.22% rests with the top ten. Sequences were obtained from PBMCs. These receptors were taken from a girl aged 2 to 9 in good health and CMV-seronegative. The CDR3 runs from the conserved cysteine through the conserved F or W. Fields, in order: CDR3 DNA, CDR3 protein, clone size, V gene, D gene, J gene. The D gene is left open where the match is weak. Some rows have no size entry. The others give once, few or many, or a class for an expanded clone.

DNA: TGTGCCAGCAGTGATCCGTGGACAGAAACCTCCTACGAGCAGTACTTC; CDR3: CASSDPWTETSYEQYF; size: .; V: TRBV6-1; D: .; J: TRBJ2-7
DNA: TGTGCCAGCAGTGGGGGACAGGGGGTAGGAGAGACCCAGTACTTC; CDR3: CASSGGQGVGETQYF; size: .; V: TRBV6-1; D: TRBD1; J: TRBJ2-5
DNA: TGTGCCATCAGGGCCGGGGGCAATGAGCAGTTCTTC; CDR3: CAIRAGGNEQFF; size: .; V: TRBV10-3; D: .; J: TRBJ2-1
DNA: TGTGCCAGCAGCTCCGGTGGGAGCAAGACAGATACGCAGTATTTT; CDR3: CASSSGGSKTDTQYF; size: .; V: TRBV7-9; D: .; J: TRBJ2-3
DNA: TGTGCCAGCAGTTCCCGGCCCCCTGACGGGGGTGGCTACACCTTC; CDR3: CASSSRPPDGGGYTF; size: few; V: TRBV27; D: .; J: TRBJ1-2
DNA: TGTGCTACGACTGGAGGCATTCCGCTACAAGAGACCCAGTACTTC; CDR3: CATTGGIPLQETQYF; size: once; V: TRBV5-8; D: .; J: TRBJ2-5
DNA: TGTGCCAGCAGCCCGGGACAGCACAATGAGCAGTTCTTC; CDR3: CASSPGQHNEQFF; size: .; V: TRBV7-6; D: TRBD1; J: TRBJ2-1
DNA: TGTGCCAGCAGCTTGGCGGGTTGGGGGGGTTCCTACGAGCAGTACTTC; CDR3: CASSLAGWGGSYEQYF; size: .; V: TRBV5-5; D: TRBD2; J: TRBJ2-7
DNA: TGTGCCAGCAGTAGGACAGGTCTAGTGAACACTGAAGCTTTCTTT; CDR3: CASSRTGLVNTEAFF; size: .; V: TRBV27; D: TRBD1; J: TRBJ1-1
DNA: TGCGCCAGCAGCCAAGCAGCTACTAGAATCGCAGATACGCAGTATTTT; CDR3: CASSQAATRIADTQYF; size: once; V: TRBV4-1; D: .; J: TRBJ2-3
DNA: TGTGCCAGCAGTTACGGGACAGGTTCCGGCGGCTACACCTTC; CDR3: CASSYGTGSGGYTF; size: .; V: TRBV6-5; D: TRBD1; J: TRBJ1-2
DNA: TGTGCCTCCAGGGGCAGCCCTAATGAAAAACTGTTTTTT; CDR3: CASRGSPNEKLFF; size: few; V: TRBV5-4; D: .; J: TRBJ1-4
DNA: TGCAGTATCCCTAGCTATGAGACCCAGTACTTC; CDR3: CSIPSYETQYF; size: few; V: TRBV20-1; D: .; J: TRBJ2-5
DNA: TGTGCCAGCAGCATACAGGGTCGGGATACGCAGTATTTT; CDR3: CASSIQGRDTQYF; size: .; V: TRBV7-2; D: .; J: TRBJ2-3
DNA: TGTGCCAGCAGCTACCCTGGTCTATACAGTCAGTTCTTC; CDR3: CASSYPGLYSQFF; size: .; V: TRBV5-8; D: .; J: TRBJ2-1
DNA: TGTGCCAGCGGGACCCGGGGGGCAGCTTTCTTT; CDR3: CASGTRGAAFF; size: .; V: TRBV14; D: .; J: TRBJ1-1
DNA: TGCGCCAGCAGTGAGGACAACCCCCTAGTAAAGGGGTACGTGACCCAGTACTTC; CDR3: CASSEDNPLVKGYVTQYF; size: .; V: TRBV10-2; D: .; J: TRBJ2-5
DNA: TGTGCCAGCAGTCCCGCGGCAGGGCGAGATACGCAGTATTTT; CDR3: CASSPAAGRDTQYF; size: .; V: TRBV6-5; D: .; J: TRBJ2-3
DNA: TGCGCCAGCAGCTTGACAGGGGGAGACGGGGAGCTGTTTTTT; CDR3: CASSLTGGDGELFF; size: .; V: TRBV5-1; D: TRBD1; J: TRBJ2-2
DNA: TGTGCCAGCAGTTTTTTGGGACAGGGGCTGAAGGTAGAGCTGTTTTTT; CDR3: CASSFLGQGLKVELFF; size: .; V: TRBV27; D: TRBD1; J: TRBJ2-2
DNA: TGTGCCAGCAGTTCCCGGACAGAGGTGAGAGAGACCCAGTACTTC; CDR3: CASSSRTEVRETQYF; size: .; V: TRBV27; D: .; J: TRBJ2-5
DNA: TGCAGCGGGCAGGGAGGCGATGGCTACACCTTC; CDR3: CSGQGGDGYTF; size: .; V: TRBV29-1; D: .; J: TRBJ1-2
DNA: TGTGCCAGTAGTAGCGGGAGCTCCTACGAGCAGTACTTC; CDR3: CASSSGSSYEQYF; size: .; V: TRBV19; D: TRBD2; J: TRBJ2-7
DNA: TGTGCCACAGCGGGGGCCCTTATATACAATGAGCAGTTCTTC; CDR3: CATAGALIYNEQFF; size: .; V: TRBV19; D: TRBD2; J: TRBJ2-1
DNA: TGTGCCAGCTCACCCTCGGGACAGGGTATATACGAGCAGTACTTC; CDR3: CASSPSGQGIYEQYF; size: .; V: TRBV18; D: TRBD1; J: TRBJ2-7
DNA: TGTGCCAGTAGGAGGGGGCCGAAGAACACTGAAGCTTTCTTT; CDR3: CASRRGPKNTEAFF; size: .; V: TRBV19; D: TRBD1; J: TRBJ1-1
DNA: TGTGCCAGCAGACCCATCGACAGGGTCGGCTATGGCTACACCTTC; CDR3: CASRPIDRVGYGYTF; size: .; V: TRBV27; D: TRBD1; J: TRBJ1-2
DNA: TGCGCCAGCAGCCAAGATGGTGTACGAGAGGGAGAGACCCAGTACTTC; CDR3: CASSQDGVREGETQYF; size: .; V: TRBV4-1; D: .; J: TRBJ2-5
DNA: TGTGCCAGCAGCTTGAGCAGGGTAGGGGGTACCTACGAGCAGTACTTC; CDR3: CASSLSRVGGTYEQYF; size: few; V: TRBV5-5; D: .; J: TRBJ2-7
DNA: TGTGCCAGCAGCTCTCCCACACAGGGACGGACGGAGACCCAGTACTTC; CDR3: CASSSPTQGRTETQYF; size: .; V: TRBV5-4; D: .; J: TRBJ2-5
DNA: TGTGCCAGTTCCCAGGATAACTATGGCTACACCTTC; CDR3: CASSQDNYGYTF; size: .; V: TRBV18; D: .; J: TRBJ1-2
DNA: TGCGCCAGCAGCCCCGGACAGGGGGAGACCCAGTACTTC; CDR3: CASSPGQGETQYF; size: .; V: TRBV5-1; D: TRBD1; J: TRBJ2-5
DNA: TGTGCCAGCAGCGGGACAGGTGATGGCTACACCTTC; CDR3: CASSGTGDGYTF; size: .; V: TRBV9; D: TRBD1; J: TRBJ1-2
DNA: TGTGCCAGCTCACCCCCCATGAGCCTTAACACCGGGGAGCTGTTTTTT; CDR3: CASSPPMSLNTGELFF; size: .; V: TRBV18; D: .; J: TRBJ2-2
DNA: TGTGCCAGCAGCCCCAACCAGGGAGGGTTCGGTAATTCACCCCTCCACTTT; CDR3: CASSPNQGGFGNSPLHF; size: .; V: TRBV14; D: .; J: TRBJ1-6
DNA: TGTGCCAGCAGCCCCCGGGGGGGGTGGCGCGGTCAAGAGACCCAGTACTTC; CDR3: CASSPRGGWRGQETQYF; size: .; V: TRBV13; D: TRBD2; J: TRBJ2-5
DNA: TGTGCCAGCAGTGGAGGGGTGGGGGCCTATGGCTACACCTTC; CDR3: CASSGGVGAYGYTF; size: .; V: TRBV25-1; D: .; J: TRBJ1-2
DNA: TGTGCCTGGAGTGTACTCGCAGCGCCTGAGCAGTTCTTC; CDR3: CAWSVLAAPEQFF; size: .; V: TRBV30; D: .; J: TRBJ2-1
DNA: TGTGCCAGCAGCTTGTACAGAAACACTGAAGCTTTCTTT; CDR3: CASSLYRNTEAFF; size: few; V: TRBV5-6; D: .; J: TRBJ1-1
DNA: TGTGCCAGCAGCGCAGCGGGGGGGTACAATGAGCAGTTCTTC; CDR3: CASSAAGGYNEQFF; size: .; V: TRBV14; D: TRBD2; J: TRBJ2-1